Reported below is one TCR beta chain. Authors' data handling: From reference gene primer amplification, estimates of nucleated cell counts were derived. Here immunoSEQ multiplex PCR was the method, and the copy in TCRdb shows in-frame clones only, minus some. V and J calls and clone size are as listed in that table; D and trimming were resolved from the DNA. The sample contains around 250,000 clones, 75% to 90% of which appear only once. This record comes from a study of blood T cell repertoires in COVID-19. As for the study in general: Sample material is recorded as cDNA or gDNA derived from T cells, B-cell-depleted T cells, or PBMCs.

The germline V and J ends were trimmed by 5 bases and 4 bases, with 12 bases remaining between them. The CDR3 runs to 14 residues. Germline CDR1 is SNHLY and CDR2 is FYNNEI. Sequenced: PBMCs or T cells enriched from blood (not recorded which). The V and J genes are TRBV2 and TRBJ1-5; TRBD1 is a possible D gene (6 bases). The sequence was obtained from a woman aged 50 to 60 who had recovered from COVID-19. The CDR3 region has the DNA TGTGCCAGCAGTTTGACAGGAAGGAATCAGCCCCAGCATTTT. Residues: CASSLTGRNQPQHF. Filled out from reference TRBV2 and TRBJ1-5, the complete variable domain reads EPEVTQTPSHQVTQMGQEVILRCVPISNHLYFYWYRQILGQKVEFLVSFYNNEISEKSEIFDDQFSVERPDGSNFTLKIRSTKLEDSAMYFCASSLTGRNQPQHFGDGTRLSIL.